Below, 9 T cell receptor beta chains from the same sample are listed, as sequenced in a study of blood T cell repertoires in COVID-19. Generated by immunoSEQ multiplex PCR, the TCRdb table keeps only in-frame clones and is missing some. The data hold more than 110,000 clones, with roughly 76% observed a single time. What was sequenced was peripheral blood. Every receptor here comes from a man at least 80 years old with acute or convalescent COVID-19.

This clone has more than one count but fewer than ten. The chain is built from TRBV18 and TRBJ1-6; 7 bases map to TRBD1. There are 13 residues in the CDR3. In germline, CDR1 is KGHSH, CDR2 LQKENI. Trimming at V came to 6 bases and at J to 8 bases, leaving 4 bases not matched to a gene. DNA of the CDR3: TGTGCCAGCTCGTGGCAGGGGGATTCACCCCTCCACTTT. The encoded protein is CASSWQGDSPLHF.

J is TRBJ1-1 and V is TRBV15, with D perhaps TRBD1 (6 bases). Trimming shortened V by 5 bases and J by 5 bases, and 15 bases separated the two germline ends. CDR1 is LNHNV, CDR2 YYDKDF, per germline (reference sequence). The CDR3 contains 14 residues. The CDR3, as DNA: TGTGCCACCAGCCCGGGGGGCGCGGAAACTGAAGCTTTCTTT. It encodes CATSPGGAETEAFF.

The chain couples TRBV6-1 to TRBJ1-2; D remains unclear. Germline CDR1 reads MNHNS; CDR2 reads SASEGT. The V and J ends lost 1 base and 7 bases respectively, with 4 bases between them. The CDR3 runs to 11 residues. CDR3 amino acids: CASSEGLGYTF. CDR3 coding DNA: TGTGCCAGCAGTGAAGGGCTTGGCTACACCTTC.

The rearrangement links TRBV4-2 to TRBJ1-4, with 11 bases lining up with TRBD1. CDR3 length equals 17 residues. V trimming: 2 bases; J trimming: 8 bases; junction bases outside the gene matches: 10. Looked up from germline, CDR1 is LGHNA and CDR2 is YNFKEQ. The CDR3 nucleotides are TGTGCCAGCAGCCAATCCGGGACAGGGGGAGTTCGGGAAAAACTGTTTTTT. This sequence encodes CASSQSGTGGVREKLFF.

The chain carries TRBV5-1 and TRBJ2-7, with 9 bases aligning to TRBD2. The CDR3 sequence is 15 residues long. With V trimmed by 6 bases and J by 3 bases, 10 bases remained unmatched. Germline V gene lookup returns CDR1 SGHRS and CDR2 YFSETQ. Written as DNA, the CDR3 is TGCGCCAGCAAGGGAGGGGCTAGCGGGGACTACGAGCAGTACTTC. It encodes CASKGGASGDYEQYF.

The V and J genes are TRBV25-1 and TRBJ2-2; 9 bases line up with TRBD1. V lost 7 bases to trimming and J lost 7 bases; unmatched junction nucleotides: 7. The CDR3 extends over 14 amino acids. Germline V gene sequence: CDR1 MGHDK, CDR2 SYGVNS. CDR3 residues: CASNPGQGNGELFF. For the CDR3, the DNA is TGTGCCAGCAACCCGGGACAGGGCAACGGGGAGCTGTTTTTT.

The CDR3 DNA follows: TGTGCCAGCAGCCCCGGGGCCGGGAGTTACACCTTC. The encoded protein is CASSPGAGSYTF. The chain combines TRBV4-2 with TRBJ1-2; TRBD1 might be the D (5 bases). From germline, CDR1 is LGHNA and CDR2 YNFKEQ. The CDR3 spans 12 residues. V lost 4 bases to trimming and J lost 11 bases, with 14 bases between them.

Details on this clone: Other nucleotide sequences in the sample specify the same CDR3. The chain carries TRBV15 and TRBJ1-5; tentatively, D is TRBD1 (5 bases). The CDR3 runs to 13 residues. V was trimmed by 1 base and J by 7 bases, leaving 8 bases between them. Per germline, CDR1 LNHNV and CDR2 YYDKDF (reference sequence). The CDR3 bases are TGTGCCACCAGCAGAGGGGGCGGACAGCCCCAGCATTTT. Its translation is CATSRGGGQPQHF.

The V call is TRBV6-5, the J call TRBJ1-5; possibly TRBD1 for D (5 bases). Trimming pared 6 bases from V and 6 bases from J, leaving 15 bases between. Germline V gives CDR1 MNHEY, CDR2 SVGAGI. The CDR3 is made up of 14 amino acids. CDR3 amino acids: CASSLWGGGQPQHF. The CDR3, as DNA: TGTGCCAGCAGCCTCTGGGGCGGCGGTCAGCCCCAGCATTTT.